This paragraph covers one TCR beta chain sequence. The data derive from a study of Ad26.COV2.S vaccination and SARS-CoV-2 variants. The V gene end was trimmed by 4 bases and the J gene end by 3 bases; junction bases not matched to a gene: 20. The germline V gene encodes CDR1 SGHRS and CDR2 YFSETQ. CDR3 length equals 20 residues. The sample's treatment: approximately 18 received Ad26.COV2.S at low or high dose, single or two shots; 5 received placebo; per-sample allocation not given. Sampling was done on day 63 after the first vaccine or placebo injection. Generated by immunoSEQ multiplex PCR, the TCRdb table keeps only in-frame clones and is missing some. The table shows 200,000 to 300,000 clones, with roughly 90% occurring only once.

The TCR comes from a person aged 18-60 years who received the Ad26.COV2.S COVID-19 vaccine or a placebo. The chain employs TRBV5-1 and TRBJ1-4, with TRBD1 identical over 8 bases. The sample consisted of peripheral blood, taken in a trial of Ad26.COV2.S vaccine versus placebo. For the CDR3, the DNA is TGCGCCAGCAGCGGATCCCGGGACAGGTCGTTTTCGTTTCCTAATGAAAAACTGTTTTTT. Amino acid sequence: CASSGSRDRSFSFPNEKLFF.